This passage covers 25 T cell receptor beta chains from one sample sequenced in a study of post-analysis software for immune sequencing data. General study results and limits: Roughly 5 TRBV segments were significantly more frequent in patients than in controls. TRBV5-6, TRBV5-1 and TRBV20-1 were among these segments.

These receptors lack a known antigen. Carried by the TCR beta cDNA libraries were unique molecular identifiers. TCRdb ran MiXCR on the PCR reads and lists one entry per CDR3 protein. The repertoire holds roughly 800,000 distinct CDR3 sequences, with roughly 58% as singletons. Source material: blood. These receptors were collected from a girl between 10 and 17 years old with multiple sclerosis.

V usage is TRBV7-3 and J usage is TRBJ1-5; 8 bases are shared with TRBD1. The DNA end is more similar to TRBJ1-1, so the J call may be wrong. The CDR3 is 15 amino acids. Looked up from germline, CDR1 is SGHTA and CDR2 is FQGTGA. The CDR3 loop reads CASSLKAGGGTEAFF. CDR3 DNA sequence: TGTGCCAGCAGCTTAAAGGCAGGGGGCGGCACTGAAGCTTTCTTT.

The chain uses TRBV5-1 and TRBJ2-3; 9 bases map to TRBD2. The CDR3 covers 18 residues. CDR1 SGHRS and CDR2 YFSETQ come from the germline V gene. The ends lost 0 bases at V and 3 bases at J; junction bases unmatched: 11. This chain's CDR3 is CASSLAGWAGGPTDTQYF. CDR3 coding DNA: TGCGCCAGCAGCTTGGCCGGTTGGGCGGGGGGGCCGACAGATACGCAGTATTTT.

The chain links TRBV6-5 to TRBJ1-6, with D uncertain. Looked up from germline, CDR1 is MNHEY and CDR2 is SVGAGI. V gave up 0 bases and J gave up 10 bases, with 13 bases separating them. The CDR3 extends over 15 amino acids. CDR3 residues: CASSYSRALPSPLHF. The CDR3 DNA is TGTGCCAGCAGTTACTCGAGGGCTCTGCCGTCACCCCTCCACTTT.

The chain joins TRBV6-5 to TRBJ1-2, with TRBD1 as a possible D gene (5 bases). Germline V gene sequence: CDR1 MNHEY, CDR2 SVGAGI. Trimming cost V 8 bases and J 7 bases, with 14 bases left between them. The CDR3 consists of 12 residues. The CDR3 DNA follows: TGTGCCAGCTCCGGCGCCGGGGGTGGCTACACCTTC. This sequence encodes CASSGAGGGYTF.

Note on this clonotype: Germline is not matched at one junction end, which may reflect a read error. The V gene is TRBV20-1, the J gene TRBJ2-7, with 7 nucleotides matching TRBD1. Germline CDR1 reads DFQATT; CDR2 reads SNEGSKA (reference sequence). The CDR3 is 13 amino acids. The CDR3 sequence: CSASGTASYGQYF. In nucleotides, the CDR3 is TGCAGTGCTAGCGGGACAGCCTCCTACGGGCAGTACTTC.

This clonotype was picked up one time. The rearrangement joins TRBV6-5 to TRBJ2-3; 13 nucleotides agree with TRBD2. Germline CDR1 is MNHEY and CDR2 is SVGAGI. The trim removed 1 base at V and 3 bases at J, leaving 1 base unmatched. The CDR3 sequence is 16 residues long. CDR3 DNA: TGTGCCAGCAGTTACTGGACTAGCGGGAGAACAGATACGCAGTATTTT. Translating it yields CASSYWTSGRTDTQYF.

This clonotype was counted only a few times. V is TRBV4-2 and J is TRBJ2-7; tentatively, D is TRBD1 (5 bases). CDR1 is LGHNA, CDR2 YNFKEQ, per germline. Between the trimmed V and J ends, which lost 3 bases and 6 bases, there was a span of 15 bases. This CDR3 is 14 amino acids long. The CDR3 DNA is TGTGCCAGCAGCCACGGCCTTGGGGCGCGCGAGCAGTACTTC. This gives the protein CASSHGLGAREQYF.

This sequence joins TRBV29-1 and TRBJ1-2; D is unresolved. The CDR3 runs to 14 residues. The V end lost 3 bases, the J end lost 0 bases, and 11 bases lay between the germline ends. CDR1 and CDR2 (germline): SQVTM, ANQGSEA. The CDR3 DNA reads as TGCAGCGTTGACTCGGAGGTCGCTAACTATGGCTACACCTTC. Protein product: CSVDSEVANYGYTF. The whole variable domain, remainder taken from reference TRBV29-1 and TRBJ1-2, is SAVISQKPSRDICQRGTSLTIQCQVDSQVTMMFWYRQQPGQSLTLIATANQGSEATYESGFVIDKFPISRPNLTFSTLTVSNMSPEDSSIYLCSVDSEVANYGYTFGSGTRLTVV.

This clonotype was recorded a few times. The CDR3 protein is CSATGSSGANVLTF. CDR3 DNA sequence: TGCAGTGCTACAGGGAGCTCTGGGGCCAACGTCCTGACTTTC. The genes are TRBV20-1 and TRBJ2-6; D is perhaps TRBD1 or TRBD2 (5 bases each). Trimming stripped 4 bases from V and 0 bases from J, with 7 bases between. Germline V gene sequence: CDR1 DFQATT, CDR2 SNEGSKA (reference sequence). The CDR3 is 14 residues long.

This rearrangement joins TRBV20-1 to TRBJ2-1; TRBD1 agrees at 10 bases. The DNA end lines up better with TRBJ2-7; the J call may be wrong. This CDR3 contains 14 residues. Germline CDR1 is DFQATT and CDR2 is SNEGSKA (reference sequence). CDR3 region: CSASGQGDYNEQYF. CDR3 in DNA: TGCAGTGCCTCTGGACAGGGGGACTACAATGAGCAGTACTTC.

CDR3 DNA: TGCGCCAGCAGTGAGGGCGCAGGCGGGACCTCCTACGAGCAGTACTTC. This gives the protein CASSEGAGGTSYEQYF. The V gene is TRBV5-1, the J gene TRBJ2-7, with a weak D call TRBD2 (6 bases). Trimming shortened V by 5 bases and J by 0 bases, and 18 bases separated the two germline ends. The germline gives CDR1 SGHRS, CDR2 YFSETQ. CDR3 size: 16 residues.

The V and J genes are TRBV10-3 and TRBJ1-1; 9 nucleotides match TRBD1. The junction had 20 bases not matched to a gene; V was cut back by 11 bases and J by 10 bases. This CDR3 contains 15 residues. Germline V gene data show CDR1 as ENHRY and CDR2 as SYGVKD. CDR3 sequence (DNA): TGTGCCGGCAGTTACGTTCCGGGACAGGGTCGTGGAGCTTTCTTT. Protein sequence: CAGSYVPGQGRGAFF.

Only a few counts were recorded for this clonotype. This chain uses TRBV20-1 with TRBJ2-1; 8 bases are a match to TRBD2. Trimming took 3 bases from V and 3 from J; bases not matched to a gene: 7. The CDR3 has 15 amino acids. The germline gives CDR1 DFQATT, CDR2 SNEGSKA (reference sequence). The CDR3 DNA follows: TGCAGTGCTAGTAGCGGGACATTCCTCTACAATGAGCAGTTCTTC. Protein: CSASSGTFLYNEQFF.

The rearrangement joins TRBV7-9 to TRBJ2-7; D is uncertain. V lost 2 bases and J lost 3, with 14 bases in between. The CDR3 spans 15 residues. CDR1 is SEHNR, CDR2 FQNEAQ, per germline (reference sequence). CDR3: CASSLSRDGYYEQYF. In DNA, the CDR3 is TGTGCCAGCAGCTTATCAAGAGACGGATACTACGAGCAGTACTTC.

The genes are TRBV29-1 and TRBJ2-1, with 9 bases lining up with TRBD2. CDR3 length equals 13 residues. The germline gives CDR1 SQVTM, CDR2 ANQGSEA. V trimming: 4 bases; J trimming: 10 bases; junction bases outside the gene matches: 8. The CDR3 bases are TGCAGCGTTGTTAGCGGGAGAGCGAAGGAGCAGTTCTTC. Residues: CSVVSGRAKEQFF.

In its sample, this clonotype was seen a few times. This CDR3 reads CASSAGRVYGYTF. The CDR3 DNA reads as TGTGCCAGCAGTGCGGGACGGGTCTATGGCTACACCTTC. The chain is built from TRBV12-3 or TRBV12-4 and TRBJ1-2; TRBD1 is a possible D gene (5 bases). The germline V and J ends were trimmed by 5 bases and 4 bases, with 11 bases remaining between them. The CDR3 loop spans 13 amino acids.

This chain links TRBV7-9 with TRBJ2-5; D may be TRBD1 or TRBD2 (5 bases each). Germline loops: CDR1 SEHNR, CDR2 FQNEAQ (reference sequence). Trimming cost V 4 bases and J 5 bases, with 17 bases left between them. The CDR3 runs 15 residues. The CDR3 sequence is CASSSNQGPAETQYF. CDR3 nucleotide sequence: TGTGCCAGCAGCTCCAACCAGGGACCGGCGGAGACCCAGTACTTC.

CDR3 residues: CAIRDGRQGSYEQYF. DNA of the CDR3: TGTGCCATCAGAGATGGTCGACAGGGTTCCTACGAGCAGTACTTC. This chain joins TRBV10-3 and TRBJ2-7, with 7 bases aligning to TRBD1. The CDR3 consists of 15 residues. Germline CDR1 and CDR2: ENHRY and SYGVKD. V trimming: 6 bases; J trimming: 1 base; junction bases outside the gene matches: 9.

The V gene is TRBV5-1, the J gene TRBJ2-1, with 14 nucleotides matching TRBD2. Germline CDR1 and CDR2: SGHRS and YFSETQ. The junction had 8 bases not matched to a gene; V was cut back by 0 bases and J by 3 bases. The CDR3 is made up of 19 amino acids. The CDR3 region has the DNA TGCGCCAGCAGCTTGGCCGAGACTAGCGGGAGGGGGTACTACAATGAGCAGTTCTTC. This gives the protein CASSLAETSGRGYYNEQFF.

The genes are TRBV18 and TRBJ2-4; D is undetermined. Germline CDR1 reads KGHSH; CDR2 reads LQKENI. This CDR3 comprises 14 residues. V lost 3 bases, J lost 2 bases, and 8 bases lay in between. The CDR3: CASSPGRTKNIQYF. For the CDR3, the DNA is TGTGCCAGCTCACCCGGCAGAACCAAAAACATTCAGTACTTC.

V usage is TRBV6-6 and J usage is TRBJ2-3; TRBD1 agrees at 7 bases. The CDR3 covers 12 residues. J gave up 10 bases and V 2 bases, and 3 bases lay outside the gene matches. Germline CDR1 is MNHNY and CDR2 is SVGAGI (reference sequence). The CDR3 DNA is TGTGCCAGCAGTTACCAGGGGGTATCGCAGTATTTT. This encodes CASSYQGVSQYF.

The chain uses TRBV10-3 and TRBJ2-4; 15 bases are shared with TRBD2. V lost 0 bases and J lost 6; bases outside the gene matches: 21. This CDR3 is 23 amino acids long. CDR1 and CDR2 from the germline V gene are ENHRY and SYGVKD. This CDR3 reads CAISESDWSRTSGRAGVGNIQYF. DNA of the CDR3: TGTGCCATCAGTGAGTCTGATTGGTCCCGGACTAGCGGGAGGGCTGGTGTTGGAAACATTCAGTACTTC.

The rearrangement links TRBV7-6 to TRBJ2-7; possible D gene TRBD2, 6 bases. Trimming cost V 0 bases and J 3 bases, with 9 bases left between them. The CDR3 has 14 amino acids. The germline V gene encodes CDR1 SGHVS and CDR2 FNYEAQ. CDR3 sequence reads: CASSLAGLNYEQYF. The CDR3 coding sequence is TGTGCCAGCAGCTTAGCGGGACTGAACTACGAGCAGTACTTC.

The V call is TRBV7-2, the J call TRBJ2-5, with TRBD2 matching over 12 bases. V lost 5 bases, J lost 8 bases, and 12 bases stayed unmatched. CDR1 SGHTA and CDR2 FQGNSA come from the germline V gene. The CDR3 is 16 amino acids. CDR3 loop: CASSPALRLAGATQYF. The CDR3 nucleotides read TGTGCCAGCAGCCCCGCCTTGAGACTAGCGGGGGCCACCCAGTACTTC.

About this clonotype itself: Germline is not matched at one junction end, which may reflect a read error. The CDR3 nucleotides are TGTGCCAGTAGCTTAATCAGCGTTGGAGAGACCCAGTACTTC. Residues: CASSLISVGETQYF. This rearrangement joins TRBV7-2 to TRBJ2-5; no reliable D call. The CDR3 covers 14 residues. Germline CDR1 SGHTA, CDR2 FQGNSA.